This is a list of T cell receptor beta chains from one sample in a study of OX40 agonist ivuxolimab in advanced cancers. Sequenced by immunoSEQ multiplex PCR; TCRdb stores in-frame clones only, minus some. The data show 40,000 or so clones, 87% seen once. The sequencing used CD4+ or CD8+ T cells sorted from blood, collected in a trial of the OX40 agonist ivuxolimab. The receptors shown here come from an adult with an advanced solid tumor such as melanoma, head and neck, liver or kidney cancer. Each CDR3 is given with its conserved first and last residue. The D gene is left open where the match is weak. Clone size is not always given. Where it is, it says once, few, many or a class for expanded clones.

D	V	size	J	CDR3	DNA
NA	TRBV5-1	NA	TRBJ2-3	CASSWFSSTSTDTQYF	TGCGCCAGCAGCTGGTTCAGCTCAACTAGCACAGATACGCAGTATTTT
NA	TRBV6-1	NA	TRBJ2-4	CASSALGPKNIQYF	TGTGCCAGCAGTGCCCTTGGGCCCAAAAACATTCAGTACTTC
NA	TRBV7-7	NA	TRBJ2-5	CASSWAEQETQYF	TGTGCTAGCAGCTGGGCAGAACAAGAGACCCAGTACTTC
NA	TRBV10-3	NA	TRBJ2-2	CATGGLGGVNGELFF	TGTGCCACCGGGGGACTGGGCGGGGTTAACGGGGAGCTGTTTTTT
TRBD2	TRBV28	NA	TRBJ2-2	CASSFLTSGYTGELFF	TGTGCCAGCAGTTTCTTAACTAGCGGATACACCGGGGAGCTGTTTTTT
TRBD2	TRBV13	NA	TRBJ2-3	CASSLEVGGLSTDTQYF	TGTGCCAGCAGCTTAGAGGTCGGGGGGTTGAGCACAGATACGCAGTATTTT
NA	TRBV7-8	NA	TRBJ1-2	CASSFGANYGYTF	TGTGCCAGCAGCTTCGGGGCTAACTATGGCTACACCTTC
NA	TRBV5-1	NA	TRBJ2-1	CASSSIGTTPYNEQFF	TGCGCCAGCAGCTCCATAGGGACCACCCCCTACAATGAGCAGTTCTTC
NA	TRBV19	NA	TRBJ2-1	CASSPLGTSLYNEQFF	TGTGCCAGTAGTCCCCTCGGGACTTCCCTGTACAATGAGCAGTTCTTC
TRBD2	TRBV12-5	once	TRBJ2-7	CASGKGLLSDEQYF	TGTGCTAGTGGGAAGGGACTACTTAGCGACGAGCAGTACTTC
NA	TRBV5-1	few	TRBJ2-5	CASSLGEEETQYF	TGCGCCAGCAGCTTGGGGGAGGAGGAGACCCAGTACTTC
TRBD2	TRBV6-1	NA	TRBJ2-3	CASSDRLAGGLGTQYF	TGTGCCAGCAGTGACAGACTAGCGGGGGGGCTGGGTACGCAGTATTTT
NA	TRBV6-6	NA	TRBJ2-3	CASSYGRGSTDTQYF	TGTGCCAGCAGTTACGGACGGGGTAGCACAGATACGCAGTATTTT
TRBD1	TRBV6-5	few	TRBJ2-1	CASSYSGQDNEQFF	TGTGCCAGCAGTTACTCGGGACAGGACAATGAGCAGTTCTTC
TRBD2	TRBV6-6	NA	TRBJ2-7	CASRTGLAGLSYEQYF	TGTGCCAGCAGGACGGGACTAGCGGGACTATCCTACGAGCAGTACTTC
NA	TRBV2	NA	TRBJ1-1	CASTIGPTNTEAFF	TGTGCCAGCACGATCGGACCAACTAACACTGAAGCTTTCTTT
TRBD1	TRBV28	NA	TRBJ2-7	CASSPTGVYEQYF	TGTGCCAGCAGTCCCACAGGGGTTTACGAGCAGTACTTC
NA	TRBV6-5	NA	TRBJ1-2	CASSYYHTNYGYTF	TGTGCCAGCAGTTACTACCACACTAACTATGGCTACACCTTC
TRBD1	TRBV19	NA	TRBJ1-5	CASSKPDRGLLQPQHF	TGTGCCAGTAGTAAACCGGACAGGGGGCTGCTTCAGCCCCAGCATTTT
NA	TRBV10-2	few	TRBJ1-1	CASKFGSMNTEAFF	TGCGCCAGCAAATTCGGATCCATGAACACTGAAGCTTTCTTT
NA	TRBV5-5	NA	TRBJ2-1	CASSETSSYNEQFF	TGTGCCAGCAGCGAAACTAGCAGTTACAATGAGCAGTTCTTC
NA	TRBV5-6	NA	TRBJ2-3	CASSFWGASTDTQYF	TGTGCCAGCAGCTTTTGGGGGGCCAGCACAGATACGCAGTATTTT
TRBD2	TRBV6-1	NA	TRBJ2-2	CASLRGVGTGELFF	TGTGCCAGCCTCCGGGGGGTGGGGACCGGGGAGCTGTTTTTT
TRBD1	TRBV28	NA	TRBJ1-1	CASSWGQTEAFF	TGTGCCAGCAGTTGGGGACAGACTGAAGCTTTCTTT
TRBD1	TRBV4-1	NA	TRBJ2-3	CASRGTGQYF	TGCGCCAGCAGAGGGACAGGGCAGTATTTT
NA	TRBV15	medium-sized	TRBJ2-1	CATSIGQRGQFF	TGTGCCACCAGCATCGGTCAGCGCGGGCAGTTCTTC
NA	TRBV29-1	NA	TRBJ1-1	CSAVDDGFTEAFF	TGCAGCGCCGTTGACGACGGGTTCACTGAAGCTTTCTTT
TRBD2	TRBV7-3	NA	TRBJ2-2	CASSLSPRGGTGELFF	TGTGCCAGCAGCTTAAGCCCTCGCGGGGGGACCGGGGAGCTGTTTTTT
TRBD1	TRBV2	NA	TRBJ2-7	CASRWDRGLSYEQYF	TGTGCCAGCAGGTGGGACAGGGGGCTGTCCTACGAGCAGTACTTC
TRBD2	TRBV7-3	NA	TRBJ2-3	CASSRLGTSGGGGGTDTQYF	TGTGCCAGCAGCCGTTTAGGGACCTCAGGAGGCGGGGGGGGCACAGATACGCAGTATTTT
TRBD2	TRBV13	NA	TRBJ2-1	CASSTRTSGVHNEQFF	TGTGCCAGCAGCACCCGTACTAGCGGGGTCCACAATGAGCAGTTCTTC
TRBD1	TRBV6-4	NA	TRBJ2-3	CASSEYRGGTDTQYF	TGTGCCAGCAGTGAATACAGGGGAGGCACAGATACGCAGTATTTT
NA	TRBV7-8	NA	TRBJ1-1	CASSLGAGTEAFF	TGTGCCAGCAGCTTAGGTGCGGGCACTGAAGCTTTCTTT
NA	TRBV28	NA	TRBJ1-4	CASSPTVGVGTNEKLFF	TGTGCCAGCAGTCCGACCGTGGGGGTGGGGACTAATGAAAAACTGTTTTTT
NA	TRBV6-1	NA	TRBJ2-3	CASSEFRRNTQYF	TGTGCCAGCAGTGAGTTCAGAAGGAATACGCAGTATTTT
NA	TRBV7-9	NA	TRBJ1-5	CASSLGGQGHGQPQHF	TGTGCCAGCAGCTTAGGAGGGCAGGGTCATGGTCAGCCCCAGCATTTT
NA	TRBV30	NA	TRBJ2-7	CAWSAGTFSLRDEQYF	TGTGCCTGGAGTGCCGGGACTTTTTCCCTTAGGGACGAGCAGTACTTC
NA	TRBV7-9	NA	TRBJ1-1	CASSNAGGITEAFF	TGTGCCAGCAGCAACGCCGGGGGAATCACTGAAGCTTTCTTT
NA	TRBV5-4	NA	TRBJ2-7	CASSLGGDSPYEQYF	TGTGCCAGCAGCTTGGGCGGGGATTCTCCCTACGAGCAGTACTTC
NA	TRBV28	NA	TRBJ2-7	CASSLRDPYEQYF	TGTGCCAGCAGTTTGAGGGACCCCTACGAGCAGTACTTC
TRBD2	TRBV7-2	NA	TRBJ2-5	CASSFGLAVQETQYF	TGTGCCAGCAGCTTCGGACTAGCAGTTCAAGAGACCCAGTACTTC
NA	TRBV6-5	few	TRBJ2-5	CASSRGRETQYF	TGTGCCAGCAGTCGAGGGCGAGAGACCCAGTACTTC
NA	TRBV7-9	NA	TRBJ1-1	CASSFSNTEAFF	TGTGCCAGCAGCTTCTCGAACACTGAAGCTTTCTTT
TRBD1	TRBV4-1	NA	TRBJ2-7	CASSQARTGSYEQYF	TGCGCCAGCAGCCAGGCCCGGACAGGCTCCTACGAGCAGTACTTC
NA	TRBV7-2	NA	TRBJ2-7	CASSAGIGGFGEQYF	TGTGCCAGCAGCGCAGGGATTGGCGGCTTTGGCGAGCAGTACTTC